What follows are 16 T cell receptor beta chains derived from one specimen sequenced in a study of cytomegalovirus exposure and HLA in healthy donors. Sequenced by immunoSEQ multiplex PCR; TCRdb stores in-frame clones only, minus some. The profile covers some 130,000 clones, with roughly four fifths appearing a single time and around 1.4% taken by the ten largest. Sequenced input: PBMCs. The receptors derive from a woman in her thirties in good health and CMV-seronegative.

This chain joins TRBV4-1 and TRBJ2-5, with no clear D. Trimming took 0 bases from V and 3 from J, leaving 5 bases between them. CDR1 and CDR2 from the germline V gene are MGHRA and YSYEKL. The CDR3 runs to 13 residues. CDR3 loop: CASSQDGEETQYF. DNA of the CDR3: TGCGCCAGCAGCCAAGACGGTGAAGAGACCCAGTACTTC.

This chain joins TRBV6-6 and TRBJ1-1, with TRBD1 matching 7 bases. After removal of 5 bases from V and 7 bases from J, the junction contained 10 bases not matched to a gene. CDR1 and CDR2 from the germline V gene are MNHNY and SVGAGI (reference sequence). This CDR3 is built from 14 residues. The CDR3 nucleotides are TGTGCCAGCAGTCGGGACAGTACGGCGGTTGAAGCTTTCTTT. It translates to CASSRDSTAVEAFF.

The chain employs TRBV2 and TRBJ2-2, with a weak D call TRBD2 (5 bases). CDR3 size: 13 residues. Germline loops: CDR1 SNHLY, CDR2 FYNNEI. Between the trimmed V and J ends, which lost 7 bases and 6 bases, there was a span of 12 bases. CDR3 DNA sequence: TGTGCCAGCATTGCTACTAGAGCCGGGGAGCTGTTTTTT. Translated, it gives CASIATRAGELFF.

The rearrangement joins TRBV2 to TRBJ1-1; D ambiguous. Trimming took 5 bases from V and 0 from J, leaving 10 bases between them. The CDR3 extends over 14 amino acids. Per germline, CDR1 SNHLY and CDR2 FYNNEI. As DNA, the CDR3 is TGTGCCAGCAGTAGCAGAACAGTGAACACTGAAGCTTTCTTT. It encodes CASSSRTVNTEAFF.

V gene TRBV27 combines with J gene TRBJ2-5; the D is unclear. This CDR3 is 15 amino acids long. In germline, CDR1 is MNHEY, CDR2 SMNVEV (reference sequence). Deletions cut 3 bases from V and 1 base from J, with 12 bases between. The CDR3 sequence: CASSLVESRQETQYF. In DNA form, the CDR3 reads TGTGCCAGCAGTTTGGTAGAATCCCGCCAAGAGACCCAGTACTTC.

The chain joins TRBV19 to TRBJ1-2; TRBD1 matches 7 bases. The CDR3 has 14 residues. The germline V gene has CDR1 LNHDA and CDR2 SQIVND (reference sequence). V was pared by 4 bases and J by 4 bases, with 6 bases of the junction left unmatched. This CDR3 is CASSNFEGAYGYTF. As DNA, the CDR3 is TGTGCCAGTAGTAATTTTGAGGGGGCCTATGGCTACACCTTC. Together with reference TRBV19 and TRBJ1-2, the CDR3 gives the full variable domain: DGGITQSPKYLFRKEGQNVTLSCEQNLNHDAMYWYRQDPGQGLRLIYYSQIVNDFQKGDIAEGYSVSREKKESFPLTVTSAQKNPTAFYLCASSNFEGAYGYTFGSGTRLTVV.

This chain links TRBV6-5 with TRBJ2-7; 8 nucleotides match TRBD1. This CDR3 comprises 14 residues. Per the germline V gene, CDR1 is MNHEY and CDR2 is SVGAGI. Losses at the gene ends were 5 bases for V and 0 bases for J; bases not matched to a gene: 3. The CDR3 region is CASSRDRSSYEQYF. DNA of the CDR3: TGTGCCAGCAGTAGGGACAGGAGCTCCTACGAGCAGTACTTC.

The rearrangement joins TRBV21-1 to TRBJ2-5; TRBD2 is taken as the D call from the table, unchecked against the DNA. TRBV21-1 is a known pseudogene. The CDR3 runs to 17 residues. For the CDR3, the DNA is TGTGCCAGCAGCAAAGTTCTCGCGGGGGGGCCTGATGAGACCCAGTACTTC. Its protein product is CASSKVLAGGPDETQYF.

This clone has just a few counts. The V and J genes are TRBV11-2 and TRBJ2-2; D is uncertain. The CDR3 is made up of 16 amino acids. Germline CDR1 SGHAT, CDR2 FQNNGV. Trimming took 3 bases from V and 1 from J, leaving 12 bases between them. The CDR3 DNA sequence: TGTGCCAGCAGCTTCCACCTGCTAGAGAACACCGGGGAGCTGTTTTTT. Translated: CASSFHLLENTGELFF.

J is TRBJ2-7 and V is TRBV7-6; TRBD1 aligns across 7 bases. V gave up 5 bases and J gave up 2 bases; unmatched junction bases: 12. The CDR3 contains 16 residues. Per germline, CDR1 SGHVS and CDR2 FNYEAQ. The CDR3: CASSTRPGQLTYEQYF. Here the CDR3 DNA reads TGTGCCAGCAGCACGCGACCGGGACAGCTGACCTACGAGCAGTACTTC.

Here the CDR3 reads CASSLSGRELFF. The CDR3 DNA follows: TGCGCCAGCAGCTTGAGTGGCCGGGAACTGTTTTTT. The V gene is TRBV5-1, the J gene TRBJ1-4; D gene unclear. Trimming removed 1 base from V and 12 bases from J, with 10 bases in between. CDR3 length equals 12 residues. The germline gives CDR1 SGHRS, CDR2 YFSETQ.

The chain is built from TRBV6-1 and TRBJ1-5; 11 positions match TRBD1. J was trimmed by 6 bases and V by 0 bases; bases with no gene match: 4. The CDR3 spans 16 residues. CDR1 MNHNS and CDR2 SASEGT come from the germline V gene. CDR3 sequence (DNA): TGTGCCAGCAGTGAAGCTTGGACAGGGGGCGGTCAGCCCCAGCATTTT. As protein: CASSEAWTGGGQPQHF.

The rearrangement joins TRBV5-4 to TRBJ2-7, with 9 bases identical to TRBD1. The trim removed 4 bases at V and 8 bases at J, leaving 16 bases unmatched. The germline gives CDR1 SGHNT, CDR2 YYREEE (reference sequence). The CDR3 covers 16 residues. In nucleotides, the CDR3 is TGTGCCAGCAGCCCAGAGGGGACAGGGCGATTCCGAAAGCAGTACTTC. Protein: CASSPEGTGRFRKQYF. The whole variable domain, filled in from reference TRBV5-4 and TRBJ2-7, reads ETGVTQSPTHLIKTRGQQVTLRCSSQSGHNTVSWYQQALGQGPQFIFQYYREEENGRGNFPPRFSGLQFPNYSSELNVNALELDDSALYLCASSPEGTGRFRKQYFGPGTRLTVT.

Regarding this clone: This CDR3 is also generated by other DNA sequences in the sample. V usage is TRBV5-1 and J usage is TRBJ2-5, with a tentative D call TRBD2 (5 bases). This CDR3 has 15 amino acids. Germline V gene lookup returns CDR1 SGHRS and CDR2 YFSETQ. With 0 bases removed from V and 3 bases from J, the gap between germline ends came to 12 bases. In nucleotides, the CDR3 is TGCGCCAGCAGCTTGGCAGGAGGAAGGGAAGAGACCCAGTACTTC. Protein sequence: CASSLAGGREETQYF.

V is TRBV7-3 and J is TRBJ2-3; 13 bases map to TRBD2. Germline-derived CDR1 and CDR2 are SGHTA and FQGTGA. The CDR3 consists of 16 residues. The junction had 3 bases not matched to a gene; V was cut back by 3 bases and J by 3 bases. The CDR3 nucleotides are TGTGCCAGCAGCTTTACTAGCGGGGGGGGAACAGATACGCAGTATTTT. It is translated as CASSFTSGGGTDTQYF.

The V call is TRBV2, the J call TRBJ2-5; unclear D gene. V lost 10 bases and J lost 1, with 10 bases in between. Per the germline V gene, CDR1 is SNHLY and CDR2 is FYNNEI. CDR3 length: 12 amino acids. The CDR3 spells CATQRLQETQYF. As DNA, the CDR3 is TGTGCCACGCAGAGGCTCCAAGAGACCCAGTACTTC.